The present T cell receptor (beta chain) was sequenced within a study of T cell responses to AZD1222 COVID-19 vaccine. Comments on this clone: Its cognate antigen is unknown.

The germline V gene has CDR1 ENHRY and CDR2 SYGVKD. With V trimmed by 5 bases and J by 4 bases, 6 bases remained unmatched. This CDR3 region has 14 residues. The study, taken as a whole, reports: Once two AZD1222 doses were given, Spike-specific TCR breadth and depth went up. Reportedly, close to half of spike-specific TCRs are directed against unmutated variant regions. The sample set comprised mostly white British donors with more females, and clonal diversity was possibly underestimated.

TCRdb's table, derived via immunoSEQ multiplex PCR, lists solely in-frame clones and lacks some. Found here are about 140,000 clones, 80% to 95% of them singletons; the top ten hold 1.3%. The V call is TRBV10-3, the J call TRBJ2-7, with TRBD1 matching over 9 bases. Sequences were derived from peripheral blood, sampled on day 0 of AZD1222 vaccination. The TCR comes from an adult in good health. The CDR3 DNA is TGTGCCATCAGTACCGGGACAGGGTGGTACGAGCAGTACTTC. It codes for CAISTGTGWYEQYF.